Listed below are T cell receptor beta chains from one sample, sequenced in a study of T-cell memory formation after mild COVID-19. One entry per CDR3 protein results from TCRdb running MiXCR on the 5' RACE reads. The sample yields 95,000 to 120,000 distinct CDR3 sequences, 20% to 25% seen once. The specimen sequenced was PBMCs or a T cell subset sorted from them (not recorded which). These TCRs come from a man in his late teens or twenties who had mild COVID-19 (a few samples of this study predate the infection). Cell type and time point are not known. The CDR3 runs from the conserved cysteine through the conserved F or W. The order of the fields is D gene, clone size, J gene, V gene, CDR3 DNA, CDR3 protein. D genes are given only for firm matches. For some rows the clone size is stated as once, few or many, or as a class when expanded; others skip it.

d_call: -
clone_size: -
j_call: TRBJ1-2
v_call: TRBV12-3/TRBV12-4
cdr3_nt: TGTGCCAGCAGTTTGGTGGAGAGTGAGGGGATCTTC
cdr3_aa: CASSLVESEGIF

d_call: -
clone_size: -
j_call: TRBJ2-7
v_call: TRBV4-2
cdr3_nt: TGTGCCAGCAGCCCCGAGGACCAACAGGACGAGCAGTACTTC
cdr3_aa: CASSPEDQQDEQYF

d_call: -
clone_size: -
j_call: TRBJ1-1
v_call: TRBV28
cdr3_nt: TGTGCCAGCACCTCGGGACGGATGAACACTGAAGCTTTCTTT
cdr3_aa: CASTSGRMNTEAFF

d_call: TRBD1
clone_size: -
j_call: TRBJ1-1
v_call: TRBV6-6
cdr3_nt: TGTGCCAGCAGTTACGGATTGATTGGGACAGGGAACACTGAAGCTTTCTTT
cdr3_aa: CASSYGLIGTGNTEAFF

d_call: -
clone_size: -
j_call: TRBJ2-5
v_call: TRBV29-1
cdr3_nt: TGCAGCGTTGAATGGGCCCGGGGCCGAACTCTTGGAGAGACCCAGTACTTC
cdr3_aa: CSVEWARGRTLGETQYF

d_call: TRBD1
clone_size: few
j_call: TRBJ2-2
v_call: TRBV5-1
cdr3_nt: TGCGCCAGCAGCTTGAAACAGGGGGCCACCGGGGAGCTGTTTTTT
cdr3_aa: CASSLKQGATGELFF

d_call: -
clone_size: -
j_call: TRBJ1-1
v_call: TRBV13
cdr3_nt: TGTGCCAGCAGCTTAGAGTCGCGATATACTGAAGCTTTCTTT
cdr3_aa: CASSLESRYTEAFF

d_call: TRBD1
clone_size: -
j_call: TRBJ2-3
v_call: TRBV6-2/TRBV6-3
cdr3_nt: TGTGCCAGCAGTCGGGACAGGGCCGCCACAGATACGCAGTATTTT
cdr3_aa: CASSRDRAATDTQYF

d_call: -
clone_size: few
j_call: TRBJ2-3
v_call: TRBV5-1
cdr3_nt: TGCGCCAGCAGCTTGGAGGTTGATCGGCGGGGTTCTAGCACAGATACGCAGTATTTT
cdr3_aa: CASSLEVDRRGSSTDTQYF

d_call: -
clone_size: few
j_call: TRBJ1-5
v_call: TRBV3-1
cdr3_nt: TGTGCCAGCAGCCAATCGGAACAGTATCAGCCCCAGCATTTT
cdr3_aa: CASSQSEQYQPQHF

d_call: TRBD2
clone_size: few
j_call: TRBJ2-1
v_call: TRBV7-2
cdr3_nt: TGTGCCAGCAGCTTAGATAGCGGGGTCTACAATGAGCAGTTCTTC
cdr3_aa: CASSLDSGVYNEQFF

d_call: -
clone_size: -
j_call: TRBJ2-7
v_call: TRBV4-1
cdr3_nt: TGCGCCAGCAGCAGAGAGATAAACTACGAGCAGTACTTC
cdr3_aa: CASSREINYEQYF

d_call: TRBD2
clone_size: few
j_call: TRBJ2-4
v_call: TRBV6-6
cdr3_nt: TGTGCCAGCAGGCCGACTAGCGGGGGGAACATTCAGTACTTC
cdr3_aa: CASRPTSGGNIQYF

d_call: -
clone_size: -
j_call: TRBJ2-3
v_call: TRBV7-6
cdr3_nt: TGTGCCAGCAGCTTAGGTGGAGCGGGTGCAGTGGGGTATTTT
cdr3_aa: CASSLGGAGAVGYF

d_call: -
clone_size: -
j_call: TRBJ1-3
v_call: TRBV7-9
cdr3_nt: TGTGCCAGCAGCCTCCCTCTGGAAAACACCATATATTTT
cdr3_aa: CASSLPLENTIYF

d_call: -
clone_size: few
j_call: TRBJ1-1
v_call: TRBV18
cdr3_nt: TGTGCCAGCTCACCACCGGTAGGGCCACGCACTGAAGCTTTCTTT
cdr3_aa: CASSPPVGPRTEAFF

d_call: -
clone_size: few
j_call: TRBJ2-2
v_call: TRBV6-6
cdr3_nt: TGTGCCAGCAGTTACTTAGGGGAAGCCGGGGAGCTGTTTTTT
cdr3_aa: CASSYLGEAGELFF

d_call: TRBD2
clone_size: few
j_call: TRBJ2-7
v_call: TRBV9
cdr3_nt: TGTGCCAGCGGCGGGGGGCCGGGTGAGCGTGAGCAGTACTTC
cdr3_aa: CASGGGPGEREQYF

d_call: TRBD2
clone_size: -
j_call: TRBJ2-2
v_call: TRBV9
cdr3_nt: TGTGCCAGCAGCGCCCTAGCGGGGGGACTGGCCGGGGAGCTGTTTTTT
cdr3_aa: CASSALAGGLAGELFF

d_call: TRBD1
clone_size: few
j_call: TRBJ1-2
v_call: TRBV7-9
cdr3_nt: TGTGCCAGCAGCCGGATCCCAGGGGGGACCTATGGCTACACCTTC
cdr3_aa: CASSRIPGGTYGYTF

d_call: -
clone_size: few
j_call: TRBJ1-6
v_call: TRBV20-1
cdr3_nt: TGCAGTGCGACGCCCGAAGGGCATGGTTCACCCCTCCACTTT
cdr3_aa: CSATPEGHGSPLHF

d_call: TRBD1
clone_size: few
j_call: TRBJ1-1
v_call: TRBV18
cdr3_nt: TGTGCCAGCTCACCTCCGGAAACAGGGGTAGGCACTGAAGCTTTCTTT
cdr3_aa: CASSPPETGVGTEAFF

d_call: -
clone_size: few
j_call: TRBJ2-4
v_call: TRBV20-1
cdr3_nt: TGCAGTGCGGCTCCGACTCATCCCAAAAACATTCAGTACTTC
cdr3_aa: CSAAPTHPKNIQYF

d_call: TRBD1
clone_size: many
j_call: TRBJ1-1
v_call: TRBV12-5
cdr3_nt: TGTGCTAGTGGTTTGGGGACAGGGGTGACTGAAGCTTTCTTT
cdr3_aa: CASGLGTGVTEAFF

d_call: -
clone_size: -
j_call: TRBJ1-1
v_call: TRBV11-1
cdr3_nt: TGTGCCAGCAGCTTATTTTGGGGTTACCAAGCTTTCTTT
cdr3_aa: CASSLFWGYQAFF

d_call: TRBD1
clone_size: many
j_call: TRBJ1-1
v_call: TRBV27
cdr3_nt: TGTGCCAGCAGTTTATTTACAGGGGTGGAAACTGAAGCTTTCTTT
cdr3_aa: CASSLFTGVETEAFF

d_call: TRBD1
clone_size: -
j_call: TRBJ2-2
v_call: TRBV7-2
cdr3_nt: TGTGCCAGCAGCTTGGTCCAGGGGGCTGACACCGGGGAGCTGTTTTTT
cdr3_aa: CASSLVQGADTGELFF

d_call: -
clone_size: -
j_call: TRBJ1-6
v_call: TRBV3-1
cdr3_nt: TGTGCCAGCAGCCAACAAACTAATTCACCCCTCCACTTT
cdr3_aa: CASSQQTNSPLHF

d_call: -
clone_size: -
j_call: TRBJ1-6
v_call: TRBV7-9
cdr3_nt: TGTGCCAGCAGCTCGGACGACAGGCCGGCTTCACCCCTCCACTTT
cdr3_aa: CASSSDDRPASPLHF

d_call: -
clone_size: few
j_call: TRBJ1-6
v_call: TRBV6-5
cdr3_nt: TGTGCCAGCAGTTACTCGGAAAATTCACCCCTCCACTTT
cdr3_aa: CASSYSENSPLHF

d_call: -
clone_size: -
j_call: TRBJ2-1
v_call: TRBV29-1
cdr3_nt: TGCAGCGGGCATCCAGGGACAAGTGATGAGCAGTTCTTC
cdr3_aa: CSGHPGTSDEQFF

d_call: -
clone_size: few
j_call: TRBJ1-1
v_call: TRBV4-3
cdr3_nt: TGCGCCAGCAGCCAAGATCTTGGGGTGGCGAGCACTGAAGCTTTCTTT
cdr3_aa: CASSQDLGVASTEAFF

d_call: -
clone_size: -
j_call: TRBJ2-5
v_call: TRBV11-2
cdr3_nt: TGTGCCAGCAGCGGGAGTCCAGGCCAAGAGACCCAGTACTTC
cdr3_aa: CASSGSPGQETQYF

d_call: -
clone_size: -
j_call: TRBJ2-7
v_call: TRBV4-3
cdr3_nt: TGCGCCAGCAGCCAAACCGGACAGAACTCCTACGAGCAGTACTTC
cdr3_aa: CASSQTGQNSYEQYF

d_call: -
clone_size: few
j_call: TRBJ2-1
v_call: TRBV19
cdr3_nt: TGTGCCAGTAGCGACAGTTACAATGAGCAGTTCTTC
cdr3_aa: CASSDSYNEQFF

d_call: TRBD2
clone_size: few
j_call: TRBJ2-1
v_call: TRBV28
cdr3_nt: TGTGCCAGCAGTTTTGAACTAGCGGGGGGGTTCACTGAGCAGTTCTTC
cdr3_aa: CASSFELAGGFTEQFF

d_call: -
clone_size: few
j_call: TRBJ1-6
v_call: TRBV7-6
cdr3_nt: TGTGCCAGCAGCTTAGTCGTAGACGGGGGGAGTTCACCCCTCCACTTT
cdr3_aa: CASSLVVDGGSSPLHF

d_call: TRBD2
clone_size: few
j_call: TRBJ2-7
v_call: TRBV5-1
cdr3_nt: TGCGCCAGCAGCTTGTCTAGCGGGGGGAGCAACTACGAGCAGTACTTC
cdr3_aa: CASSLSSGGSNYEQYF

d_call: TRBD1
clone_size: few
j_call: TRBJ2-7
v_call: TRBV7-3
cdr3_nt: TGTGCCAGCAGCACGACAGGGAACTCCTACGAGCAGTACTTC
cdr3_aa: CASSTTGNSYEQYF

d_call: -
clone_size: -
j_call: TRBJ1-1
v_call: TRBV14
cdr3_nt: TGTGCCAGCAGCCATGCGTGGGGGCTCGGCACTGAAGCTTTCTTT
cdr3_aa: CASSHAWGLGTEAFF

d_call: -
clone_size: few
j_call: TRBJ2-1
v_call: TRBV5-1
cdr3_nt: TGCGCCAGCAGCTGGCGGTCAGGGTCCTACAATGAGCAGTTCTTC
cdr3_aa: CASSWRSGSYNEQFF

d_call: -
clone_size: -
j_call: TRBJ2-3
v_call: TRBV7-8
cdr3_nt: TGTGCCAGCAGCCAGGACCACGGAGCAGATACGCAGTATTTT
cdr3_aa: CASSQDHGADTQYF

d_call: -
clone_size: -
j_call: TRBJ1-2
v_call: TRBV25-1
cdr3_nt: TGTGCCAGCAGTACGGGCAGGGCATACTATGGCTACACCTTC
cdr3_aa: CASSTGRAYYGYTF

d_call: -
clone_size: few
j_call: TRBJ2-3
v_call: TRBV29-1
cdr3_nt: TGCAGCGTCCGAGGGCCTAGCACAGATACGCAGTATTTT
cdr3_aa: CSVRGPSTDTQYF

d_call: TRBD1
clone_size: few
j_call: TRBJ2-1
v_call: TRBV12-3/TRBV12-4
cdr3_nt: TGTGCCAGCAGTCCCGGGACAGGCTATATTCATGAGCAGTTCTTC
cdr3_aa: CASSPGTGYIHEQFF

d_call: -
clone_size: -
j_call: TRBJ2-5
v_call: TRBV7-9
cdr3_nt: TGTGCCAGCAGCTTTGGGGCTGGGACCCAGTACTTC
cdr3_aa: CASSFGAGTQYF

d_call: -
clone_size: few
j_call: TRBJ2-1
v_call: TRBV4-2
cdr3_nt: TGTGCCAGCAGCCCGACCCAGAGCTCCTACAATGAGCAGTTCTTC
cdr3_aa: CASSPTQSSYNEQFF